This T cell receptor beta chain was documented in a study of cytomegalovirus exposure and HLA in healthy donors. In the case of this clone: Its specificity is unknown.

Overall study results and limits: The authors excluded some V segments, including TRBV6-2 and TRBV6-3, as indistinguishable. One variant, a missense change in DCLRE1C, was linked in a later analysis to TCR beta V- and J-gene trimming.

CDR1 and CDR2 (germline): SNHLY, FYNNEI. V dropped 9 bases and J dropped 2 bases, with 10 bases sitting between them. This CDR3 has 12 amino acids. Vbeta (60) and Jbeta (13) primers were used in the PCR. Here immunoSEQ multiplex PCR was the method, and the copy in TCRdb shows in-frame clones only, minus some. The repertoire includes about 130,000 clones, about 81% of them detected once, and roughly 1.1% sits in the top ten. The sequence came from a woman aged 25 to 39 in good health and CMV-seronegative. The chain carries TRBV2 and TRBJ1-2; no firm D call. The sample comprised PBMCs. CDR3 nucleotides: TGTGCCAGGAGGAGAGGGAACTATGGCTACACCTTC. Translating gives CARRRGNYGYTF.